This T cell receptor beta chain was documented in a study of response to subunit inactivated influenza vaccine. TCRdb re-derived calls from the RT-PCR reads in MiXCR, one entry per CDR3 protein. The sample includes about 570,000 distinct CDR3 sequences, 10% to 12% seen only once; the top ten take roughly 9.6%. V lost 8 bases and J lost 2, with 17 bases in between. This CDR3 is 14 amino acids long. Per the germline V gene, CDR1 is DFQATT and CDR2 is SNEGSKA (reference sequence). These data were also filed under a second study, of T cells expressing NK-cell markers. That paper notes: UMI-tagged 5'RACE template switching yielded the TCR beta cDNA. Source material for TCR beta repertoires consisted of sorted CD3+CD56+NKG2C+, CD3+CD56+NKG2C- and CD3+CD56-NKG2C+ T cells. Alpha-beta TCR T cells were the sole sorting target in several experiments, owing to an anti-gamma-delta TCR antibody. HCMV specificity of expanded NKG2C+ T cell clones remained unclear.

The clonotype comes from a man between 50 and 59 years old who received an inactivated influenza vaccine. Source: PBMCs from blood, taken on the day of vaccination. The chain employs TRBV20-1 and TRBJ2-3, with D unclear. The chain's CDR3 is CSTLSGFSTDTQYF. The CDR3 DNA sequence: TGCAGTACCCTATCGGGCTTTTCCACAGATACGCAGTATTTT.